This T cell receptor (beta chain) was sequenced for a study of cytomegalovirus exposure and HLA in healthy donors. PCR was performed using 60 Vbeta and 13 Jbeta primers. Produced via immunoSEQ multiplex PCR; TCRdb's table is partial and in-frame only. This sample has hundreds of thousands of clones; about 66% occur once, and the top ten carry 2% to 2.5%. A remark on this clone: Antigen specificity is unknown.

Germline V gene sequence: CDR1 SGHRS, CDR2 YFSETQ. The V and J ends lost 0 bases and 6 bases respectively, with 18 bases between them. The CDR3 covers 17 residues. Broader study findings: It was reportedly the case that the classifier diagnosed cytomegalovirus status with high specificity and sensitivity.

The sample taken for sequencing was PBMCs. The TCR was taken from a female donor in good health and CMV-seronegative. The chain joins TRBV5-1 to TRBJ2-2; TRBD2 might be the D (6 bases). As DNA, the CDR3 is TGCGCCAGCAGCTTGGCCGGTTTTTTGGGGGGACCCGGGGAGCTGTTTTTT. Amino acid sequence: CASSLAGFLGGPGELFF.